Here is one TCR beta chain with its context. What it recognizes is unknown. This record comes from a study of shared clonotypes between healthy human individuals. Findings and caveats of the study: Larger estimated richness was generally recorded for naive subsets relative to memory subsets.

This CDR3 is 15 amino acids long. V shed 6 bases and J shed 0 bases, with 13 bases lying between them. Germline V CDR1 and CDR2: SNHLY, FYNNEI. Across several immunoSEQ plates, the genomic DNA of each subset was split evenly. Clones were sequenced by immunoSEQ multiplex PCR, and TCRdb holds only the in-frame ones, with some missing. The sample includes around 1.1 million clones, 70% to 80% of them seen just once. This chain joins TRBV2 and TRBJ2-3; D might be TRBD1 or TRBD2, each matching 5 bases. Material for sequencing was memory CD4+ T cells from PBMCs. Subset of the sample: CD45RA-negative fraction. The TCR comes from a man between 18 and 29 years old in good health. Some clones in this sample may be carry-over from other donors' samples. This CDR3 reads CASSAGTGSTDTQYF. The CDR3 region has the DNA TGTGCCAGCAGCGCCGGGACCGGGAGCACAGATACGCAGTATTTT.